This TCR beta chain was found in a study of T cells after yellow fever vaccination. Regarding the study as a whole: Post-booster reappearance was seen for most primary-vaccination clones (just under 97% CD4, 75% to 90% CD8). The secondary response was weaker, and its peak arrived faster, on day 5 versus 15. There was a possibility that FACS-sorted repertoires contained abundant clonotypes contaminating from the bulk population.

As for this clonotype: Its target is not known. This may arise from a read error, as a much more abundant clone is one base away.

A 5'RACE template-switching step, the method used to make TCR cDNA, added a universal primer site and UMIs. One entry per CDR3 protein, called by TCRdb with MiXCR from the 5' RACE reads. The sample consists of approximately 510,000 distinct CDR3 sequences, 20% to 25% of them appearing once. The material sequenced was PBMCs, taken 21 days after the first yellow fever vaccination. The TCR comes from a man younger than 35 who received the YFV17D yellow fever vaccine.

For the CDR3, the DNA is TGTGCCACCAGCAGAGACGCAGATACGCAGTATTTT. Translated, it gives CATSRDADTQYF. The chain employs TRBV15 and TRBJ2-3; no definite D call. In germline, CDR1 is LNHNV, CDR2 YYDKDF (reference sequence). V gave up 0 bases and J gave up 4 bases, with 2 bases separating them. The CDR3 spans 12 residues.